This T cell receptor beta chain was found in a study of neoadjuvant anti-PD-1 for oral cavity cancer. Looking at the study overall: Around day 43, patients without progression received a fourth nivolumab dose before surgery.

As for this clone: Antigen: not known.

General study results and limits: Pretreatment Treg/Th17 ratio correlated inversely with post-treatment tumor clonality. Post-nivolumab, blood T cell clonality was significantly elevated in non-responders.

The time point here: after neoadjuvant nivolumab, at surgical resection. Patients had newly diagnosed, untreated stage II-IVA oral cavity squamous cell carcinoma. The CDR3 totals 14 residues. Germline CDR1 is SGHAT and CDR2 is FQNNGV. Trimming removed 3 bases from V and 1 base from J, with 9 bases in between. Profiling relied on immunoSEQ multiplex PCR, and the TCRdb table lists in-frame clones only, not all of them. This table holds roughly 13,000 clones, roughly 74% found once. Sequences were derived from PBMCs, sampled after nivolumab (anti-PD-1) treatment. The receptor was derived from a person between 40 and 85 years old with oral cavity squamous cell carcinoma. J is TRBJ1-1 and V is TRBV11-2; the D gene is possibly TRBD1 (5 bases). CDR3 protein: CASSFPTGNTEAFF. DNA for the CDR3: TGTGCCAGCAGCTTCCCAACAGGGAACACTGAAGCTTTCTTT.